Listed below are T cell receptor beta chains from one sample, sequenced in a study of regulatory T cells in long-lasting Graves disease. TCRdb recomputed calls from the multiplex PCR reads with MiXCR, one row per CDR3 protein. The sample lists hundreds of thousands of distinct CDR3 sequences; less than 25% were seen once. Sequences were derived from peripheral blood mononuclear cells (PBMCs), sampled when the disease was refractory, from a patient treated with antithyroid drugs. Receptor source: a female donor with Graves disease. Each CDR3 is given with its conserved first and last residue. Each record gives: clone size, J gene, D gene, V gene, CDR3 DNA, CDR3 protein. The D gene is left open where the match is weak. Size is stated for part of the rows, as once, few or many counts, or as a class when the clone is expanded.

>few|TRBJ2-2|TRBD2|TRBV7-2
TGTGCCAGCAGCCCTTCTCGACGTGGCGGGAGGCGTTTGGACACCGGGGAGCTGTTTTTT
CASSPSRRGGRRLDTGELFF
>.|TRBJ2-3|.|TRBV28
TGTGCCAGCATCCCCCCCGTGGGGGGGGCGCATCCCACAGATACGCAGTATTTT
CASIPPVGGAHPTDTQYF
>few|TRBJ2-5|TRBD1|TRBV29-1
TGCAGCGTAGCACAGGGGGTGGGAGAGACCCAGTACTTC
CSVAQGVGETQYF
>.|TRBJ1-1|.|TRBV10-2
TGCGCCAGCAAGACGAACACTGAAGCTTTCTTT
CASKTNTEAFF
>few|TRBJ2-2|.|TRBV30
TGTGCCTGGAGTGACGCCGTAGCGGAGAACACCGGGGAGCTGTTTTTT
CAWSDAVAENTGELFF
>few|TRBJ1-1|.|TRBV29-1
TGCAGCAGTGGGGGAGTTATGAACACTGAAGCTTTCTTT
CSSGGVMNTEAFF
>.|TRBJ1-2|.|TRBV6-1
TGTGCCTCCGGGATTACCTATGGCTACACCTTC
CASGITYGYTF
>.|TRBJ2-7|.|TRBV19
TGTGCCAGTAGAACTGGGGCTAGCGCCTCCTACGAGCAGTACTTC
CASRTGASASYEQYF
>many|TRBJ2-5|.|TRBV7-9
TGTGCCAGCAGCGGGGGCCCCCTGGGGGAGACCCAGTACTTC
CASSGGPLGETQYF
>.|TRBJ1-2|.|TRBV6-1
TGTGCCAGCAGTGAAATCGACCCGAATGGCTACACCTTC
CASSEIDPNGYTF
>few|TRBJ2-5|.|TRBV7-2
TGTGCCAGCAGCTTAGACTCGCCGCGGACCCAGTACTTC
CASSLDSPRTQYF
>.|TRBJ1-1|TRBD1|TRBV4-2
TGTGCCAGCAGCCAAGTCGGGGGGGACAGGGCGTTTGCTTTCTTT
CASSQVGGDRAFAFF
>many|TRBJ2-2|.|TRBV7-9
TGTGCCAGCACTCCGCCGGGGGGCGATGTGTACACCGGGGAGCTGTTTTTT
CASTPPGGDVYTGELFF
>.|TRBJ1-1|.|TRBV5-4
TGTGCCAGCAGCTTACAGGGCGGGGGGAACACTGAAGCTTTCTTT
CASSLQGGGNTEAFF
>once|TRBJ2-2|.|TRBV25-1
TGTGCCAGCAGTGACTTCGGCAGGGGAACCGGGGAGCTGTTTTTT
CASSDFGRGTGELFF
>few|TRBJ2-5|TRBD2|TRBV7-9
TGTGCCAGCAGCTTAAGTGACGGGAGGGAGACCCAGTACTTC
CASSLSDGRETQYF
>many|TRBJ2-5|TRBD2|TRBV12-3/TRBV12-4
TGTGCCAGCAGCCTAGGGACTAGCAAGAAGACCCAGTACTTC
CASSLGTSKKTQYF
>.|TRBJ2-3|.|TRBV7-2
TGTGCCAGCAGCTCCCACCTGTCGACAGATACGCAGTATTTT
CASSSHLSTDTQYF
>.|TRBJ2-3|TRBD2|TRBV5-1
TGCGCCAGCGCCATAGAAGGATCTGGACTAGCGGGACTCACAGATACGCAGTATTTT
CASAIEGSGLAGLTDTQYF
>many|TRBJ2-5|.|TRBV12-3/TRBV12-4
TGTGCCAGCAGTTTAGCCTACAGAGGGACCCAGTACTTC
CASSLAYRGTQYF
>few|TRBJ1-1|TRBD1|TRBV7-2
TGTGCCAGCAGCTTTACAGGGGTATCTGAAGCTTTCTTT
CASSFTGVSEAFF
>.|TRBJ2-6|.|TRBV15
TGTGCCACCAGCAGAGACCCCCCTTCAGGGAGCTCTGGGGCCAACGTCCTGACTTTC
CATSRDPPSGSSGANVLTF
>many|TRBJ1-1|TRBD1|TRBV2
TGTGCCAGCGTGACAGGGTGGGGAAGGGTGAACACTGAAGCTTTCTTT
CASVTGWGRVNTEAFF
>.|TRBJ1-5|.|TRBV7-9
TGTGCCAGCAGCTTAGTGGTGAGGGGCAATCAGCCCCAGCATTTT
CASSLVVRGNQPQHF
>few|TRBJ1-1|.|TRBV6-1
TGTGCCAGCAGTGAAAGATTAGGTCGAGCCACTGAAGCTTTCTTT
CASSERLGRATEAFF
>many|TRBJ2-7|.|TRBV28
TGTGCCAGCAGTTTCTCAGGGATAGGTCCTTCCGAGCAGTACTTC
CASSFSGIGPSEQYF
>.|TRBJ2-1|TRBD2|TRBV5-6
TGTGCCAGCAGCTTGTGGCTAGCGGGCTCCTACAATGAGCAGTTCTTC
CASSLWLAGSYNEQFF
>few|TRBJ1-1|.|TRBV11-2
TGTGCCAGCAGCTTATCGGCGCTTTCGAACACTGAAGCTTTCTTT
CASSLSALSNTEAFF
>many|TRBJ2-5|TRBD2|TRBV12-3/TRBV12-4
TGTGCCAGCAGTTTAATAGCGGGAGGCGGGGAGACCCAGTACTTC
CASSLIAGGGETQYF
>few|TRBJ1-1|.|TRBV30
TGTGCCTGGAGTAAGGGGATGAACACTGAAGCTTTCTTT
CAWSKGMNTEAFF
>many|TRBJ2-5|.|TRBV2
TGTGCCAGCACTGCGCGGGTCTCTCCAGAGACCCAGTACTTC
CASTARVSPETQYF
>few|TRBJ2-5|.|TRBV24-1
TGTGCCACCAGTGATGCCGGCGACATTGTGGAGACCCAGTACTTC
CATSDAGDIVETQYF
>many|TRBJ2-5|.|TRBV6-6
TGTGCCAGCAGTTACTCGTTATCAGCGGAGACCCAGTACTTC
CASSYSLSAETQYF
>.|TRBJ1-1|.|TRBV10-3
TGTGCCATCAGTGAGTCCCCGAGGGTTTCCACTGAAGCTTTCTTT
CAISESPRVSTEAFF
>.|TRBJ2-1|.|TRBV7-2
TGTGCCAGCAGCTTAGGTAGACAAAAGGGCCACAATGAGCAGTTCTTC
CASSLGRQKGHNEQFF
>many|TRBJ2-5|.|TRBV7-9
TGTGCCAGCAGCTTTCAGGGACTCCAAGAGACCCAGTACTTC
CASSFQGLQETQYF
>.|TRBJ2-1|.|TRBV7-3
TGTGCCAGCAGCTCCACTGGAGGTGAGCAGTTCTTC
CASSSTGGEQFF
>many|TRBJ2-5|.|TRBV20-1
TGCAGTGCTAGGACCGGGACAGAGACCCAGTACTTC
CSARTGTETQYF
>.|TRBJ1-2|TRBD1|TRBV7-3
TGTGCCAGCAGCTTAAAAAAGTCCCCGGGACAGGGGTATGGCTACACCTTC
CASSLKKSPGQGYGYTF
>few|TRBJ1-5|.|TRBV7-2
TGTGCCAGCAGCTTAGAGGGCAGGGCCCATCAGCCCCAGCATTTT
CASSLEGRAHQPQHF
>.|TRBJ2-7|TRBD1|TRBV11-2
TGTGCCAGCAGCTTAGTGGGGACAGGGTCTAACGAGCAGTACTTC
CASSLVGTGSNEQYF
>many|TRBJ2-5|.|TRBV28
TGTGCCAGCAGTCCGCTTAGTATGCCCCAAGAGACCCAGTACTTC
CASSPLSMPQETQYF
>few|TRBJ2-7|TRBD1|TRBV6-1
TGTGCCAGCAGTGCCCCCACAGGGGACCCAAGGGAGCAGTACTTC
CASSAPTGDPREQYF
>.|TRBJ2-3|.|TRBV20-1
TGCAGTGCTAGAGACCTCGTTAGTACGCAGTATTTT
CSARDLVSTQYF
>many|TRBJ1-1|TRBD1|TRBV6-1
TGTGCCAGCAGGAGGCCGGGACAGGGAAAGTCGACTGAAGCTTTCTTT
CASRRPGQGKSTEAFF
>many|TRBJ2-4|.|TRBV2
TGTGCCAGCAGTGAACTAGCCAAAAACATTCAGTACTTC
CASSELAKNIQYF
>many|TRBJ2-7|TRBD2|TRBV7-2
TGTGCCAGCAGCTTCCTAGCGGAGACCTACGAGCAGTACTTC
CASSFLAETYEQYF
>many|TRBJ2-5|.|TRBV28
TGTGCCAGCAGTTCCTTCGGAACACAAGAGACCCAGTACTTC
CASSSFGTQETQYF
>few|TRBJ2-7|TRBD2|TRBV6-1
TGTGCCAGCAAGACCGGGAGGGGCGCGTACGAGCAGTACTTC
CASKTGRGAYEQYF
>.|TRBJ2-7|TRBD2|TRBV7-2
TGTGCCAGCAGCCAAGTACACGGGACTAGCGCCTCCTACGAGCAGTACTTC
CASSQVHGTSASYEQYF
>many|TRBJ1-1|.|TRBV11-3
TGTGCCAGCAGCTTCCAGGGATGGACTGAAGCTTTCTTT
CASSFQGWTEAFF
>.|TRBJ1-2|TRBD1|TRBV12-5
TGTGCTAGTGGTTTGACAGGGGCGAACCGGGACTATGGCTACACCTTC
CASGLTGANRDYGYTF
>.|TRBJ2-3|TRBD2|TRBV6-1
TGTGCCAGCACCGAAGAAGCGGGAGGAAGAGATACGCAGTATTTT
CASTEEAGGRDTQYF